The 5 T cell receptor beta chains in this list originate from one sample, sequenced in a study of CD8+CD57+ T cells in acquired aplastic anemia. Genomic DNA templated the TCR beta VDJ and CDR3 profiling. TCRdb recomputed calls from the reads with MiXCR, one row per CDR3 protein. The sample yields 400,000 to 450,000 distinct CDR3 sequences, 60% to 80% seen once. The specimen was sorted CD4+, CD8+, or CD8+CD57+ T cells (not recorded which) from PBMCs. The origin of the receptors is a human donor in good health, serving as a control.

The rearrangement uses TRBV7-9 and TRBJ1-6; D might be TRBD1 (5 bases). V lost 5 bases to trimming and J lost 13 bases, with 24 bases between them. Germline CDR1 SEHNR, CDR2 FQNEAQ (reference sequence). The CDR3 is made up of 16 amino acids. The CDR3 bases are TGTGCCAGCAGCCCGGGACCGAGCTCCTATAATTGTCCCCTCCACTTT. Its protein product is CASSPGPSSYNCPLHF.

Details on this clonotype: Germline is not matched at one junction end, which may reflect a read error. The CDR3 DNA is TGTGCCAGCAGCTTAGCGGGCAACTATGGCTTC. Its translation is CASSLAGNYGF. J is TRBJ1-2 and V is TRBV7-2; D gene ambiguous. CDR3 length equals 11 residues. The germline V gene has CDR1 SGHTA and CDR2 FQGNSA.

The chain is built from TRBV20-1 and TRBJ1-1; tentatively, D is TRBD1 (6 bases). Germline assignment: CDR1 DFQATT and CDR2 SNEGSKA (reference sequence). The V and J ends lost 6 bases and 7 bases respectively, with 18 bases between them. The CDR3 is made up of 13 amino acids. CDR3 coding DNA: TGCAGTGCCAATTCAGGGGACCGGTATGAAGCTTTCTTT. It translates to CSANSGDRYEAFF.

The chain combines TRBV2 with TRBJ2-3, with D hard to call. Germline assignment: CDR1 SNHLY and CDR2 FYNNEI. The CDR3 contains 14 residues. V was clipped by 6 bases and J by 1 base, with 11 bases between them. The CDR3 DNA follows: TGTGCCAGCAGCTTTGGCGAGCGCACAGATACGCAGTATTTT. This codes for CASSFGERTDTQYF.

This clonotype was observed a handful of times. This chain links TRBV7-8 with TRBJ2-7; maybe TRBD1 (6 bases). Trimming cost V 5 bases and J 2 bases, with 10 bases left between them. Looked up from germline, CDR1 is SGHVS and CDR2 is FQNEAQ. The CDR3 consists of 13 residues. The CDR3 DNA follows: TGTGCCAGCAGCCCAGGGGAGCCCTACGAGCAGTACTTC. This gives the protein CASSPGEPYEQYF.